This T cell receptor (beta chain) was obtained from a study of shared clonotypes between healthy human individuals. Some clones are missing from TCRdb's copy, which holds only in-frame ones; the method was immunoSEQ multiplex PCR. The repertoire holds a few hundred thousand clones, with roughly three quarters as singletons. Only a few counts were recorded for this clone. V was cut by 1 base and J by 4 bases, with 10 bases left in between. Germline values: CDR1 SEHNR, CDR2 FQNEAQ (reference sequence). This CDR3 has 14 amino acids. The V gene is TRBV7-9, the J gene TRBJ1-1; unclear D gene. Sample: PBMCs. This TCR derives from a woman aged 40 to 50 in good health. Some clones in this sample may be carry-over from other donors' samples. CDR3 protein: CASSLGGLSTEAFF. CDR3 bases: TGTGCCAGCAGCTTAGGGGGTTTGAGCACTGAAGCTTTCTTT.